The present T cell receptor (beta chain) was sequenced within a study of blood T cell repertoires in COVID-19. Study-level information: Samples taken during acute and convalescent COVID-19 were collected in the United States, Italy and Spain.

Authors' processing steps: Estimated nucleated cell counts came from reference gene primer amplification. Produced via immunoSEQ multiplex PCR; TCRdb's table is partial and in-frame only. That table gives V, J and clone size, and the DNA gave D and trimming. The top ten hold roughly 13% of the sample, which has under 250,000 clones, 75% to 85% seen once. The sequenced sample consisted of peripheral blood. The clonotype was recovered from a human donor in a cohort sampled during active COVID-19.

The CDR3 protein is CASSLGGGRTEAFF. The CDR3 nucleotides are TGCGCCAGCAGCTTGGGCGGGGGGAGAACTGAAGCTTTCTTT. V and J are TRBV5-1 and TRBJ1-1; D perhaps matches TRBD1 (5 bases). V was shortened by 0 bases and J by 5 bases, with 11 bases between the two germline ends. CDR3 length: 14 residues. The germline V gene has CDR1 SGHRS and CDR2 YFSETQ.